Reported below is one T cell receptor (beta chain). Its antigen is not known. V lost 5 bases and J lost 4; bases outside the gene matches: 7. This CDR3 has 15 amino acids. Germline V gene sequence: CDR1 SGHTA, CDR2 FQGNSA. The data were obtained in a study of tumor-infiltrating lymphocytes in localized non-small cell lung cancer. Overall study context: Several tumor histologies, both smoking statuses, and some post-neoadjuvant chemotherapy samples were included.

Profiled with immunoSEQ multiplex PCR; TCRdb holds only in-frame clones, not every one. The sample lists about 16,000 clones, over 55% occurring once. Study conclusions and caveats: Tumor T-cell fraction from TCR sequencing was not associated with recurrence-free survival (p = 0.61). Different pieces of the same tissue were used for each assay. Higher tumor T cell infiltration than in uninvolved lung was supported by TCRbeta sequencing.

The sample taken for sequencing was lung tumor tissue. The chain uses TRBV7-2 and TRBJ1-2, with TRBD1 matching 10 bases. The receptor was isolated from a human donor with non-small cell lung cancer. The CDR3 DNA is TGTGCCAGCAGCCAACGGGACAGGGGCTTCTATGGCTACACCTTC. Translation gives CASSQRDRGFYGYTF.